The 12 T cell receptor beta chains below all came from one sample that was sequenced in a study of regulatory T cells in long-lasting Graves disease. Libraries of TCR beta came from iRepertoire HTBI primers plus Arm-PCR of CDR3 regions. Using its own MiXCR run on the multiplex PCR reads, TCRdb lists one record per CDR3 protein. The table records under 450,000 distinct CDR3 sequences, around 15% of them present only once. The sample's time point: newly diagnosed GD, antithyroid drugs for less than 3 months. Construction of the TCR library relied on RNA isolated from PBMCs. The sample was also reused in another study, on T cells in Graves' hyperthyroidism and ophthalmopathy.

Sequencing was performed on peripheral blood mononuclear cells (PBMCs), taken at new diagnosis, from a patient treated with antithyroid drugs. The receptors here all came from a woman under 30 with Graves disease.

Many counts were recorded for this clonotype. The chain links TRBV5-1 to TRBJ2-5, with a tentative D call TRBD2 (7 bases). V was shortened by 0 bases and J by 3 bases, with 12 bases between the two germline ends. This CDR3 comprises 15 residues. Germline V gives CDR1 SGHRS, CDR2 YFSETQ. The CDR3, as DNA: TGCGCCAGCAGCTTGGCCTCGGGGGGCGAAGAGACCCAGTACTTC. Amino acids: CASSLASGGEETQYF.

This clonotype was seen repeatedly, ten times or more. The chain recombines TRBV12-3 or TRBV12-4 with TRBJ2-4; 7 bases align to TRBD2. This CDR3 is 13 amino acids long. V lost 7 bases and J lost 13; bases outside the gene matches: 13. CDR3 residues: CASIAAGVSIQYF. The DNA for the CDR3 is TGTGCCAGCATTGCGGCGGGGGTCTCCATCCAGTACTTC.

This clonotype was picked up many times. J is TRBJ2-3 and V is TRBV7-3, with 11 bases that match TRBD2. Germline CDR1 SGHTA, CDR2 FQGTGA. The V segment lost 5 bases and the J segment 4 bases; nucleotides outside the gene matches: 11. The CDR3 length is 17 residues. CDR3 DNA sequence: TGTGCCAGCAGCCGAGTTAGCGGGGGGGCCGGCGCAGATACGCAGTATTTT. This translates into CASSRVSGGAGADTQYF.

The chain joins TRBV3-1 to TRBJ2-1, with 12 nucleotides matching TRBD2. V shed 2 bases, J shed 10 bases, and the junction held 15 bases outside the gene matches. The CDR3 contains 18 residues. Germline CDR1 is LGHDT and CDR2 is YNNKEL (reference sequence). CDR3 coding DNA: TGTGCCAGCAGCCAATTGGGACCCCTAGCGGGGGGGTCGGGAGAGCAGTTCTTC. Its protein is CASSQLGPLAGGSGEQFF.

The genes are TRBV7-3 and TRBJ1-2; 10 positions match TRBD1. Germline V gene data show CDR1 as SGHTA and CDR2 as FQGTGA. Trimming cost V 5 bases and J 3 bases; bases outside gene matches: 6. The CDR3 sequence is 15 residues long. This CDR3 is CASSPTGGGDYGYTF. CDR3 DNA sequence: TGTGCCAGCAGCCCGACAGGGGGCGGCGACTATGGCTACACCTTC.

This clonotype was observed at least ten times. The CDR3 bases are TGTGCCAGCAGCTTAGAATGGTCAAATAACGAAAAACTGTTTTTT. Its protein is CASSLEWSNNEKLFF. The chain employs TRBV11-2 and TRBJ1-4; D remains unclear. CDR1 is SGHAT and CDR2 is FQNNGV in the germline V gene. Deletions cut 0 bases from V and 8 bases from J, with 13 bases between. The CDR3 consists of 15 residues.

The sample holds many counts of this clonotype. The genes are TRBV7-3 and TRBJ2-5, with TRBD1 identical over 7 bases. There are 16 residues in the CDR3. Germline CDR1 reads SGHTA; CDR2 reads FQGTGA. J gave up 4 bases and V 0 bases, and 8 bases lay outside the gene matches. The CDR3 protein is CASSLTSRGRGETQYF. CDR3 sequence (DNA): TGTGCCAGCAGCTTAACGTCGAGGGGGCGAGGAGAGACCCAGTACTTC.

As concerns this clonotype: The junction does not match germline at one end; this may be a read error. The chain recombines TRBV2 with TRBJ1-1; the D is unclear. CDR3 length: 13 amino acids. Germline values: CDR1 SNHLY, CDR2 FYNNEI. CDR3 bases: TGTGCCAACAGTGATAATAGGGACACTGAAGCTTTCTTT. Its protein product is CANSDNRDTEAFF.

Notes on this clonotype: Since a much larger clone is just one base distant, this may be a read error. J is TRBJ2-7 and V is TRBV4-2; weak D call: TRBD1 (6 bases). Per the germline V gene, CDR1 is LGHNA and CDR2 is YNFKEQ. Deletions cut 3 bases from V and 9 bases from J, with 21 bases between. The CDR3 runs to 15 residues. Written as DNA, the CDR3 is TGTGCCAGCAGCCACTCCTCAGCAGGGGCGGACGGGCAGTACTTC. This gives the protein CASSHSSAGADGQYF.

At least ten counts were recorded for this clonotype. This rearrangement joins TRBV30 to TRBJ2-1; 13 bases map to TRBD2. Germline V gene lookup returns CDR1 GTSNPN and CDR2 SVGIG (reference sequence). The CDR3 length is 16 residues. The J segment lost 6 bases and the V segment lost 3 bases, leaving 8 bases of the junction unmatched. The chain's CDR3 is CAWSDPGLAGVNEQFF. The CDR3 nucleotides read TGTGCCTGGAGCGATCCCGGACTAGCGGGAGTCAATGAGCAGTTCTTC.

In its sample, this clonotype was seen many times. For the CDR3, the DNA is TGTGCCAGCAGTTTCGGGGGACCGAACACTGAAGCTTTCTTT. Translation: CASSFGGPNTEAFF. The chain is built from TRBV12-3 or TRBV12-4 and TRBJ1-1, with TRBD1 as a possible D gene (5 bases). Trimming removed 3 bases at V and 1 base at J, with 9 bases between. CDR3 length equals 14 residues.

Ten or more counts support this clonotype. The chain joins TRBV4-1 to TRBJ1-1; D is uncertain. V lost 0 bases to trimming and J lost 11 bases, with 16 bases between them. CDR1 and CDR2 from the germline V gene are MGHRA and YSYEKL. CDR3 length: 14 amino acids. The chain's CDR3 is CASSQEGRSARAFF. CDR3 coding DNA: TGCGCCAGCAGCCAAGAAGGCAGGTCGGCCCGCGCTTTCTTT.